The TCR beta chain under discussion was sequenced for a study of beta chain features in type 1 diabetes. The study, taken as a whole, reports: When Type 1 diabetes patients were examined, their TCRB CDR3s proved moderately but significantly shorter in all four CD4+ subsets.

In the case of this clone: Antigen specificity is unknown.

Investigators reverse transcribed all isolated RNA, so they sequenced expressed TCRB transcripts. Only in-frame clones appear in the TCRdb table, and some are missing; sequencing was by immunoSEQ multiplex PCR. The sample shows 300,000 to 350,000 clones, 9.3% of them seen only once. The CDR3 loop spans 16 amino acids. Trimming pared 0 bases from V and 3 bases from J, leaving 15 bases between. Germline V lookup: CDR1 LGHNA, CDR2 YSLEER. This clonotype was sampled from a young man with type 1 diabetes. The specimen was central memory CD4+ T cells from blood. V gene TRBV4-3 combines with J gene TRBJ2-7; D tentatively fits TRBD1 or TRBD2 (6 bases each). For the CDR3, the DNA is TGCGCCAGCAGCCAAGAAGAAAACAAGGGGGGCTACGAGCAGTACTTC. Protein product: CASSQEENKGGYEQYF.